Sequencing of this T cell receptor (beta chain) was carried out in a study of CD8 T cells in Susac syndrome. V lost 1 base and J lost 1, with 10 bases in between. This CDR3 is built from 15 residues. Germline-derived CDR1 and CDR2 are SGHTA and FQGNSA. Sequencing of TCR beta was undertaken in CD8+ and CD4+ T cells derived from blood. Purification of the CD8+ and CD4+ T cells relied on negative isolation, and TEMRA cells underwent FACS enrichment. An amount of RNA that ranged from about 0.45 to 1 ug was reverse transcribed with random hexamers. Multiplex immunoSEQ PCR targeted 54 Vbeta and 13 Jbeta TCR beta segments. TCRdb processed the immunoSEQ multiplex PCR reads anew with MiXCR; each CDR3 protein has one entry. Seen here are some 120,000 distinct CDR3 sequences, around 90% observed once, and the top ten hold around 0.14%.

Sample: CD4+ T cells from PBMCs. This rearrangement joins TRBV7-2 to TRBJ1-1; D unresolved. This receptor was taken from a human donor in good health. CDR3 nucleotide sequence: TGTGCCAGCAGCTTAGTAGGCGGAGCGAACACTGAAGCTTTCTTT. This sequence encodes CASSLVGGANTEAFF.